This T cell receptor (beta chain) was sequenced during a study of Ad26.COV2.S vaccination and SARS-CoV-2 variants. Whole-study context: Within the COV1001 Ad26.COV2.S trial arm, the donor was enrolled. General study findings and limits: Substantial breadth was reportedly displayed by spike-specific CD8+ and CD4+ T cell responses after vaccination.

Treatment noted: about 20 received Ad26.COV2.S at low or high dose, single or two shots; several received placebo; per-sample allocation not given. Day 63 following the first vaccine or placebo injection was when the samples were taken. Aged 18-55 years, donor was enrolled in Boston in the early 2020s. An Ad26 vector expressing Wuhan-strain SARS-CoV-2 spike constituted the vaccine. Profiled with immunoSEQ multiplex PCR; TCRdb holds only in-frame clones, not every one. The sample carries 410,000 or so clones, 75% to 95% recorded once. Remarks on this clone: Its cognate antigen is unknown.

Germline loops: CDR1 MDHEN, CDR2 SYDVKM. This CDR3 is 15 amino acids long. Trimming cost V 6 bases and J 4 bases, with 19 bases left between them. The material was peripheral blood, obtained in a trial of Ad26.COV2.S vaccine versus placebo. This clonotype was sampled from a person aged 18 to 59 who received the Ad26.COV2.S COVID-19 vaccine or a placebo. V and J are TRBV28 and TRBJ2-7; D unclear. This CDR3 reads CASSPGSSMGYEQYF. The CDR3 DNA reads TGTGCCAGCAGCCCCGGGTCTTCAATGGGGTACGAGCAGTACTTC.